Sequencing of this TCR beta chain was carried out in a study of cytomegalovirus exposure and HLA in healthy donors (dated by TCRdb to between 2016 and 2019). Background for the entire study: An earlier analysis of some 600 of the donors reported 276 Gb of sequence data and about 120 million unique TCR beta sequences obtained from approximately 180 million T cells. An early release that covered more than 550 HLA-typed donors contained approximately 300 gigabases of sequencing data and around 80 million unique TCR sequences. Of the approximately 400 genotyped donors, 81% fell in the genetic ancestry cluster associated with self-reported Caucasian donors. The study aimed to test whether cataloging public T cell receptors could reveal signatures of past pathogen exposure. Using immunosequencing, the study profiled T cell repertoires from about 650 subjects and related those repertoires to cytomegalovirus serostatus. A separate validation cohort of roughly 120 different subjects was used in addition to the roughly 620-subject first cohort. To predict cytomegalovirus infection status, the study combined high-throughput TCR immunosequencing, statistical association of individual TCRs with disease status, and machine learning. A later analysis re-examined previously published TCR beta repertoires from about 700 donors and added high-resolution HLA genotyping to investigate patterns of TCR occurrence. In the later analysis, no new phenotypic data were used to find candidate immune exposures; instead, reliance was placed on TCR beta sequences and their occurrence across donors. To decide whether each TCR beta V gene segment behaved as functional or pseudogenic, an earlier analysis of nearly 600 of the donors relied on high-throughput TCR beta sequencing. Alongside the repertoire data, information on donor age, sex, ethnicity and CMV serostatus was compiled. A later genetic analysis took genome-wide SNP genotypes for about 55% of the 666 donors and used that subset as a discovery cohort. Every repertoire in the discovery cohort had been generated on one and the same sequencing platform. HLA typing included class I and class II loci at four-digit resolution. Typing coverage differed by locus: A, B, C, DRB1 and DQB1 were typed in roughly 620-630 donors, DQA1 in 500 to 550, DPA1 in some 570, and DPB1 in 450 to 480. Because of strong linkage in the cohort, 5 or 6 DR-DQ haplotypes were treated as single units for association and clustering. Across about 370 genotyped donors of the cohort, an average of roughly 250,000 unique TCR beta nucleotide sequences per donor were sequenced, and roughly 20% of those sequences were non-productive.

The library was made by the immunoSEQ multiplex PCR assay. For the multiplex PCR, a mixture combining 60 forward primers for TCR Vbeta segments and 13 reverse primers for TCR Jbeta segments was used. The CDR3 region of rearranged TCR beta genes was amplified from genomic DNA by a multiplex PCR assay. The Illumina HiSeq System was used to sequence the amplified TCR beta libraries as 87-base-pair reads. Regarding the original processing steps: Across the roughly 600 repertoires, a later analysis counted tens of millions of unique TCR beta chains, some 11 million of which were shared by at least two donors. Raw reads were error-corrected and collapsed into unique sequences by a nearest-neighbor algorithm in which closely related sequences were merged to remove PCR and sequencing errors. To assign V, D and J gene segments, CDR3 sequences were aligned to IMGT reference sequences. For a sequence to be retained, at least a six-nucleotide match to both a V gene segment and a J gene segment was required. A rearrangement counted as productive if the CDR3 had no stop codons and remained in frame with V and J, and every other rearrangement counted as non-productive. CDR3 was defined according to IMGT convention as the region running from the second conserved V-encoded cysteine to the conserved J-encoded phenylalanine. The earlier analysis of fewer than 700 of the donors excluded sequences that lacked an unambiguous match to a single V gene segment. An earlier analysis of 500 to 700 of the donors classified V segments as functional when productive rearrangements were above 56.7% and as segregating when the standard deviation between donors was above 5%. A statistical classification framework was built to diagnose cytomegalovirus status from the catalog of TCR beta chain sequences. V and J gene assignment, in a later analysis, came from comparing TCR nucleotide sequences with IMGT/GENE-DB human TR gene sequences. A later analysis assigned CDR3 sequences and most-parsimonious VDJ recombination scenarios with the TCRdist pipeline. In a later analysis, every TCR beta chain was defined by the combination of its CDR3 amino acid sequence and its V-gene family, and reads without a unique V-gene family were dropped. In a later analysis, fewer than 600 highly shared, low-generation-probability nucleotide sequences were removed to address suspected cross-contamination and a sequencing artifact. In a later analysis, a clonal expansion index was calculated for each public chain from normalized within-repertoire ranks of inferred template counts. In a later analysis, generation probabilities were computed using a VDJ recombination model fitted to out-of-frame rearrangements, and the results were checked against IGoR. Hypergeometric tests were used in a later analysis to score TCR-TCR, TCR-HLA and TCR-CMV co-occurrence, with a repertoire-size bias correction applied to the TCR pairs. A later analysis estimated false discovery rates by permuting HLA or CMV assignments 20 times. In a later analysis, co-occurring TCRs were grouped with DBSCAN, and TCRdist sequence similarity was added when clustering was performed within HLA-allele-positive subsets. Repertoires with fewer than 30,000 or more than 120,000 public chains, plus five repertoires with anomalous nucleotide sharing, were excluded from co-occurrence clustering. TCRdb retrieved this table from immuneACCESS and kept in-frame rearrangements only. Not all clones are present; in checked studies, unresolved V genes account for under half, and no reason is known for the remainder. The D gene and trimming were derived from the DNA, and the V and J assignments and clone size from that table. The sample records some 130,000 clones, roughly 70% of which are singletons. The top ten clonotypes cover about 6.4% of the sample.

Paper-wide results and their limitations: Cytomegalovirus status was reported to be diagnosed by the classifier with high specificity and sensitivity in both the original and validation cohorts. A later analysis found that HLA-associated TCR beta chains were more clonally expanded and had lower generation probabilities than equally common non-associated chains. A later genetic analysis reported fewer N-insertions in productive TCRs among donors in an Asian-associated ancestry cluster than the roughly 700-donor mean. Immune exposure information for the cohort was limited to CMV serostatus. Because HLA typing was missing for some donors at each locus, association tests included only the typed subset. Presence/absence analyses assumed roughly uniform sequencing depth across donors, an assumption that may not hold. An earlier analysis of approximately 530 of the donors showed that most TCR beta V segments appeared in productive rearrangements either about 87% or about 30% of the time, which broadly matched IMGT annotations. V-gene and J-gene trimming of TCR beta chains was associated with a missense DCLRE1C variant in a later genetic analysis, and the association was replicated in an independent cohort. The 87-base-pair reads could not distinguish some IMGT-functional V segments, including TRBV6-2 and TRBV6-3, so those segments were excluded. Around 16 rarely observed V segments, including chromosome 9 orphons, were excluded from the earlier analysis of several hundred of the donors because counts were too low. Most TCR sequences were seen in very few donors, while some public TCRs were found in many individuals. Three of the identified cytomegalovirus-associated TCR beta chains were confirmed in vitro to be specific for cytomegalovirus antigens. In the study, roughly 160 TCR beta chains were listed as associated with cytomegalovirus. A later analysis found that TCR association rates varied across HLA loci, with DRB1 alleles showing the most associated TCRs and HLA-C alleles the fewest. When HLA alleles, especially DR and DQ, strongly co-occurred, attributing TCR associations to individual alleles was difficult. The cohort was sequenced for TCR beta chains only, and without alpha or paired-chain data the features that could be detected were limited. In a later analysis, several top co-occurrence clusters were reported to appear linked to parvovirus B19, influenza, CMV and Epstein-Barr virus. Linkage disequilibrium might explain the correlated functional status among segregating V segments, but an unknown experimental factor could not be excluded. Specific HLA alleles were associated with over 15,000 TCR beta sequences at a false discovery rate of 0.05 in a later analysis. It was suggested by the authors that the approach could potentially be generalized to other disease states and immunological phenotypes. A group of highly shared sequence variants was considered likely to be a technical artifact of the sequencing pipeline. A further reported finding was that TCR beta sequences accurately predicted the HLA-A and HLA-B alleles for most subjects in the first cohort. Most CMV-associated TCR beta chains appeared to be HLA-restricted in a later analysis, and the HLA associations seemed to be driven largely by CMV exposure.

The cohort comprised some 730 healthy bone marrow donors. At the time of sampling, all cohort members were nominally healthy, though unrecorded immune exposures were likely present. The donor tested CMV seronegative, placing the donor among the 350 to 400 seronegative members of the cohort. Each donor provided a peripheral blood sample, and peripheral blood mononuclear cells were used for TCR beta sequencing. Genomic DNA was extracted from the blood cell samples with the Qiagen DNeasy Blood Extraction Kit. In this sample, this clone turned up a few times. Its antigen target is currently unknown. The sample holds no much larger clone one base away, and base qualities are not on file. Via the germline V gene, CDR1 is MNHEY and CDR2 SVGAGI. Compared with germline, V lacks 0 bases and J lacks 7 bases; bases without a gene match: 2. From its cysteine to its phenylalanine, the CDR3 spans 14 amino acids. Of all the DNA, just the CDR3 is kept, 42 bases in frame from base 1.

This clonotype was sampled from a man aged 25 to 40 in good health and CMV-seronegative. Specimen: PBMCs. The chain joins TRBV6-5 to TRBJ2-1, and TRBD2 aligns with 8 junction nucleotides. The CDR3 sequence is CASSYSGLVNEQFF. The DNA sequence is as follows: TGTGCCAGCAGTTACTCGGGACTAGTAAATGAGCAGTTCTTC.